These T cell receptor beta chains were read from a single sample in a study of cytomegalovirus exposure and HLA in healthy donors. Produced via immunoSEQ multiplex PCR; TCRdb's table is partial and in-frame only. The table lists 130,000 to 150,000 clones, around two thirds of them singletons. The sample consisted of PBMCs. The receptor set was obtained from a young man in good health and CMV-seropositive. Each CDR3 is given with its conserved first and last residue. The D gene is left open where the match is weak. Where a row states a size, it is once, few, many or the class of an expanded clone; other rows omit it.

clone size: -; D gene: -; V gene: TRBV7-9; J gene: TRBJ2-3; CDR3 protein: CSSSYYTDTQYF; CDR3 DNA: TGTTCCAGCAGCTACTACACAGATACGCAGTATTTT
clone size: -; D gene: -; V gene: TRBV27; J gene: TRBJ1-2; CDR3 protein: CASSFSGLRYGYTF; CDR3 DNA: TGTGCCAGCAGTTTTTCAGGGCTTCGCTATGGCTACACCTTC
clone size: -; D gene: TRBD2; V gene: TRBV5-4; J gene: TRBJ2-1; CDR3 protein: CASSLSSGSNEQFF; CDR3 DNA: TGTGCCAGCAGCTTGTCTAGCGGGAGCAATGAGCAGTTCTTC
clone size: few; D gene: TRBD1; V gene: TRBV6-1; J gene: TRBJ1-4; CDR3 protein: CASRTGGSSEKLFF; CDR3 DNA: TGTGCCAGCAGAACAGGGGGCTCCAGTGAAAAACTGTTTTTT
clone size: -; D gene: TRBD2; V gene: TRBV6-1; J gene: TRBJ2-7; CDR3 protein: CASSGSSASGNSYEQYF; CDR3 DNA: TGTGCCAGCAGTGGAAGCTCTGCTAGCGGGAACTCCTACGAGCAGTACTTC
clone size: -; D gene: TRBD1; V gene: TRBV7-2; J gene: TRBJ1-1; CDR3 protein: CASSFWDRGLMNTEAFF; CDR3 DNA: TGTGCCAGCAGCTTTTGGGACAGGGGGCTGATGAACACTGAAGCTTTCTTT
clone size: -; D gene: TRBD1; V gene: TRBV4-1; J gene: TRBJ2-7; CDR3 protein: CASSPGGARSYEQYF; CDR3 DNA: TGCGCCAGCAGTCCAGGGGGCGCGAGGTCCTACGAGCAGTACTTC
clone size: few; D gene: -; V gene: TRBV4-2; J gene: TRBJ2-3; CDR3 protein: CASSPTGVGGTDTQYF; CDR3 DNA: TGTGCCAGCAGCCCAACAGGCGTAGGTGGAACAGATACGCAGTATTTT
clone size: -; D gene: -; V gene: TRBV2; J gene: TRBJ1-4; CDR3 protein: CVSSEEGGLEKLFF; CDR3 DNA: TGTGTCAGCAGTGAGGAGGGGGGGCTTGAAAAACTGTTTTTT
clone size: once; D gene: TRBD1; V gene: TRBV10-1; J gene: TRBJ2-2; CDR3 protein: CASSLTGGQDTGELFF; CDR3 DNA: TGCGCCAGCAGTCTGACAGGGGGCCAGGACACCGGGGAGCTGTTTTTT
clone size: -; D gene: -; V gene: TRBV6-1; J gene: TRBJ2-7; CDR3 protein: CASRVENTYEQYF; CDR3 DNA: TGTGCCAGCAGGGTTGAGAATACCTACGAGCAGTACTTC
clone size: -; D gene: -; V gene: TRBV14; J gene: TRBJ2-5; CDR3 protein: CASSQVQPEETQYF; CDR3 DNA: TGTGCCAGCAGCCAAGTTCAGCCGGAGGAGACCCAGTACTTC
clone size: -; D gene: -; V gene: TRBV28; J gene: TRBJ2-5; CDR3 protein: CASSPNAGGETQYF; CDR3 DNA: TGTGCCAGCAGTCCTAACGCAGGCGGGGAGACCCAGTACTTC
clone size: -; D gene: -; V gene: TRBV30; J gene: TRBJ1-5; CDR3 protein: CAWSHRGMVGNQPQHF; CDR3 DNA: TGTGCCTGGAGTCATCGGGGAATGGTTGGCAATCAGCCCCAGCATTTT
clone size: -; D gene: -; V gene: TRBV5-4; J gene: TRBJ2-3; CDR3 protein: CASSLTNPTDTQYF; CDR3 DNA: TGTGCCAGCAGCTTGACTAACCCCACAGATACGCAGTATTTT
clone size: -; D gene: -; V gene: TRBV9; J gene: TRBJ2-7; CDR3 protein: CASSVDLAGSYEQYF; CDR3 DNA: TGTGCCAGCAGCGTAGACCTTGCCGGCTCCTACGAGCAGTACTTC
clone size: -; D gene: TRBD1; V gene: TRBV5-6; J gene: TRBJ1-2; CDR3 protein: CASREDRGRSYGYTF; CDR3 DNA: TGTGCCAGCAGGGAGGACAGGGGTCGGTCCTATGGCTACACCTTC
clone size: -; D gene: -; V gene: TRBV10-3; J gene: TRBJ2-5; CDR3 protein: CAISAGEQETQYF; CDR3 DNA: TGTGCCATCAGTGCGGGTGAACAAGAGACCCAGTACTTC
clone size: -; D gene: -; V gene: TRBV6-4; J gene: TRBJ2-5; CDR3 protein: CASSDQPSQGTQYF; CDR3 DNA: TGTGCCAGCAGTGACCAGCCTTCTCAGGGGACCCAGTACTTC
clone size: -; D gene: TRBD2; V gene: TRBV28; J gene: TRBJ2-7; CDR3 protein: CASSATGLARYEQYF; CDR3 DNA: TGTGCCAGCAGCGCAACGGGACTAGCGAGGTACGAGCAGTACTTC
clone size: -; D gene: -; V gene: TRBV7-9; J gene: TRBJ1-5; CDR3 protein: CASSWGGNQPQHF; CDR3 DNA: TGTGCCAGCAGCTGGGGCGGCAATCAGCCCCAGCATTTT
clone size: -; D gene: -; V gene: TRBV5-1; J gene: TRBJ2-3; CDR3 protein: CASRPRQSTDTQYF; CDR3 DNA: TGCGCCAGCAGACCTAGACAGAGCACAGATACGCAGTATTTT
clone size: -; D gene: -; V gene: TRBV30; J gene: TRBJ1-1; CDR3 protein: CAWSVIGGNTEAFF; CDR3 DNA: TGTGCCTGGAGTGTAATCGGGGGGAACACTGAAGCTTTCTTT
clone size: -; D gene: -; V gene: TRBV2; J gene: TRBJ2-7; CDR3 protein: CASSFDLTAYEQYF; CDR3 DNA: TGTGCCAGCAGTTTCGACTTGACAGCCTACGAGCAGTACTTC
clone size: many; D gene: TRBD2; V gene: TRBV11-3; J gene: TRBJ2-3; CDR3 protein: CASSPGASGASTDTQYF; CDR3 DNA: TGTGCCAGCAGCCCCGGCGCGAGCGGGGCGAGCACAGATACGCAGTATTTT
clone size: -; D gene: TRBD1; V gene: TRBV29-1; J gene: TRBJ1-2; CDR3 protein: CSTTGAGYTF; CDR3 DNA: TGCAGCACGACAGGGGCCGGCTACACCTTC
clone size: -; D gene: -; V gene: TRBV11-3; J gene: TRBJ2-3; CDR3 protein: CASSLRQHTDTQYF; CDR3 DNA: TGTGCCAGCAGCTTACGACAGCACACAGATACGCAGTATTTT
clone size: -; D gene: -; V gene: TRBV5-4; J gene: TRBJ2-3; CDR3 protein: CASSNQGTDTQYF; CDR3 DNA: TGTGCCAGCAGCAACCAGGGGACAGATACGCAGTATTTT
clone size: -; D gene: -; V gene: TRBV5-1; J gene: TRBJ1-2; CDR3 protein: CASSLAQGGGDYGYTF; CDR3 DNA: TGCGCCAGCAGCTTGGCACAGGGCGGGGGAGACTATGGCTACACCTTC
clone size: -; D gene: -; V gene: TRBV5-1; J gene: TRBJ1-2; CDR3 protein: CASSFKTAGGYTF; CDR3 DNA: TGCGCCAGCAGCTTCAAAACGGCGGGTGGCTACACCTTC
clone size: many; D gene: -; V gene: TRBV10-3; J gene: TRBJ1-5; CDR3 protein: CAISELGGVGNQPQHF; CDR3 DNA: TGTGCCATCAGTGAGCTAGGAGGGGTGGGAAATCAGCCCCAGCATTTT
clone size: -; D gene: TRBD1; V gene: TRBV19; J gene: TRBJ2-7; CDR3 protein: CASSIGTGYEQYF; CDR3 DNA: TGTGCCAGTAGTATAGGGACAGGCTACGAGCAGTACTTC
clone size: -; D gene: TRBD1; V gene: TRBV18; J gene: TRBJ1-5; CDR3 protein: CASSPLPGQVDQPQHF; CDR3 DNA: TGTGCCAGCTCACCCCTCCCGGGACAGGTAGATCAGCCCCAGCATTTT
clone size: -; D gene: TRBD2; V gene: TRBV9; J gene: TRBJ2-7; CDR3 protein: CAASRGREADEQYF; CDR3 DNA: TGTGCCGCCTCCCGGGGGCGGGAGGCCGACGAGCAGTACTTC
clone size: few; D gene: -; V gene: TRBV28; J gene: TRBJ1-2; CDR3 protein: CASSPNSGSYTF; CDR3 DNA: TGTGCCAGCAGTCCGAACTCAGGGTCGTACACCTTC
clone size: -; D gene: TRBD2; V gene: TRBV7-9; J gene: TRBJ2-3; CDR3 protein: CASSPATSEFTDTQYF; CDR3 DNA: TGTGCCAGCAGCCCCGCGACTAGCGAATTCACAGATACGCAGTATTTT
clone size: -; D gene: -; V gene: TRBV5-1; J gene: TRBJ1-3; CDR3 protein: CASSLAGGTGNTIYF; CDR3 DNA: TGCGCCAGCAGCTTGGCCGGGGGGACCGGAAACACCATATATTTT
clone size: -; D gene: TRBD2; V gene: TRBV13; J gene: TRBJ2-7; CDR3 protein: CASSSGTRYEQYF; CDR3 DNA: TGTGCCAGCAGCTCCGGGACTAGATACGAGCAGTACTTC
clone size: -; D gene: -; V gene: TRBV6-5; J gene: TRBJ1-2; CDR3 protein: CASSYSGGNYGYTF; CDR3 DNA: TGTGCCAGCAGTTACTCTGGGGGGAACTATGGCTACACCTTC
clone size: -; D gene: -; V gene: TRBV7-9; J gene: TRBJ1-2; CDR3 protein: CASRPAGVGGYTF; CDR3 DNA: TGTGCCAGCAGACCGGCGGGGGTAGGGGGCTACACCTTC
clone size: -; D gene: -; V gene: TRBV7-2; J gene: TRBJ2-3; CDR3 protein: CASSLVNTQYF; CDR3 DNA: TGTGCCAGCAGCTTAGTAAATACGCAGTATTTT
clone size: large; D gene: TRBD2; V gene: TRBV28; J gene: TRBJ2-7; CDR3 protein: CASSPPTSGLSYEQYF; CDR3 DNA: TGTGCCAGCAGTCCACCGACTAGCGGGCTCTCCTACGAGCAGTACTTC
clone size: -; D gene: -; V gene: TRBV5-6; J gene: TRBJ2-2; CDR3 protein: CASSLGGGTGELFF; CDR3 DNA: TGTGCCAGCAGCTTGGGGGGAGGCACCGGGGAGCTGTTTTTT
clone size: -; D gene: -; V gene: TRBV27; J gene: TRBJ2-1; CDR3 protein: CASSLSIQGYYNEQFF; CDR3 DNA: TGTGCCAGCAGTTTATCGATACAGGGATACTACAATGAGCAGTTCTTC
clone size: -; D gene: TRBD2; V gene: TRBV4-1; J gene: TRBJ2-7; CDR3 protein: CASSQGPSGGTTYEQYF; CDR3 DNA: TGCGCCAGCAGCCAAGGGCCTAGCGGGGGGACTACCTACGAGCAGTACTTC
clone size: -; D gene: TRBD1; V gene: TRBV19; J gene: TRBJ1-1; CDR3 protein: CASSTGQGYTEAFF; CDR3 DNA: TGTGCCAGTAGTACCGGACAGGGATACACTGAAGCTTTCTTT
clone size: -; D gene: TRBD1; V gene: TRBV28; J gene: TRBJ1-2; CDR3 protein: CASSLLGGYFYGYTF; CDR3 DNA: TGTGCCAGCAGTTTACTAGGGGGCTACTTCTATGGCTACACCTTC
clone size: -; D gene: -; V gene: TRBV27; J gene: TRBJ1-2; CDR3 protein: CASRITGIPNYGYTF; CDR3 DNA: TGTGCCAGCAGAATTACAGGGATCCCTAACTATGGCTACACCTTC
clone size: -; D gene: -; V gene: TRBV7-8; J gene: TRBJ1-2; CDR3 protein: CASSLARGRGGFGYGYTF; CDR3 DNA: TGTGCCAGCAGCTTAGCAAGGGGGAGGGGGGGTTTTGGCTATGGCTACACCTTC
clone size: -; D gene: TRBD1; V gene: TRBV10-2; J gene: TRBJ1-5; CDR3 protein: CATQGAGNQPQHF; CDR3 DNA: TGCGCCACCCAGGGGGCTGGCAATCAGCCCCAGCATTTT
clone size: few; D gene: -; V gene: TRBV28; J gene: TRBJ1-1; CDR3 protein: CASRQLSQGSEAFF; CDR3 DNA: TGTGCCAGCCGCCAACTAAGCCAGGGTTCTGAAGCTTTCTTT
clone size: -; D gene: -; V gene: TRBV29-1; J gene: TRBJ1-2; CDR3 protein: CSAPGTYYGYTF; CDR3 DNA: TGCAGCGCCCCAGGGACTTACTATGGCTACACCTTC